Following are 24 T cell receptor beta chains from one sample sequenced in a study of T cells in Graves' hyperthyroidism and ophthalmopathy. Amplified TCR beta CDR3 regions came from RNA transcripts. An initial round of RT-PCR targeting the TCR CDR3 relied on the HTBI primer set. TCRdb used MiXCR to reprocess the multiplex PCR reads, holding one entry per CDR3 protein. Among 250,000 or so distinct CDR3 sequences listed, over 12% were seen once. What was sequenced was blood. These receptor sequences come from a woman aged 50 to 65 with Graves' hyperthyroidism that later progressed to Graves' ophthalmopathy.

There are a few counts of this clonotype. This may be a read error, as it is one base from a much larger clone. This sequence joins TRBV28 and TRBJ1-1; D is uncertain. CDR1 is MDHEN, CDR2 SYDVKM, per germline. This CDR3 contains 13 residues. CDR3 nucleotides: TGTGCCAGCAGTTTCCTCACGAACACTGAAGCTCTCTTT. It is translated as CASSFLTNTEALF.

This clonotype has a count of ten or more. The rearrangement links TRBV18 to TRBJ1-5; D perhaps matches TRBD1 (6 bases). Looked up from germline, CDR1 is KGHSH and CDR2 is LQKENI. The length of the CDR3 is 13 residues. V was shortened by 4 bases and J by 5 bases, with 9 bases between the two germline ends. CDR3 sequence: CASSRDTDQPQHF. Here the CDR3 DNA reads TGTGCCAGCTCACGGGACACTGATCAGCCCCAGCATTTT.

The chain employs TRBV9 and TRBJ2-1, with D possibly being TRBD2 (6 bases). The germline gives CDR1 SGDLS, CDR2 YYNGEE. The length of the CDR3 is 15 residues. V shed 0 bases and J shed 3 bases, with 10 bases lying between them. The CDR3 DNA is TGTGCCAGCAGCGTAGATGGTAGCGGCTACAATGAGCAGTTCTTC. This gives the protein CASSVDGSGYNEQFF.

This clonotype came up many times. The J gene is TRBJ1-1, the V gene TRBV6-1, with D maybe TRBD1 (5 bases). V gave up 3 bases and J gave up 13 bases, with 18 bases separating them. Germline assignment: CDR1 MNHNS and CDR2 SASEGT. The CDR3 sequence is 13 residues long. The CDR3 DNA follows: TGTGCCAGCAGTGAGGGGGGACGTTTTTTTCGTTTCTTT. The encoded protein is CASSEGGRFFRFF.

This clonotype came up a few times. J is TRBJ2-7 and V is TRBV20-1; D not resolved. The V and J ends lost 2 bases and 3 bases respectively, with 5 bases between them. Germline loops: CDR1 DFQATT, CDR2 SNEGSKA (reference sequence). The length of the CDR3 is 11 residues. This CDR3 is CSARQSYEQYF. CDR3 DNA sequence: TGCAGTGCTAGACAGAGCTACGAGCAGTACTTC.

J is TRBJ2-4 and V is TRBV14; 14 nucleotides match TRBD2. From germline, CDR1 is SGHDN and CDR2 FVKESK. The CDR3 loop spans 16 amino acids. V lost 4 bases and J lost 6; bases outside the gene matches: 5. CDR3 nucleotides: TGTGCCAGCAGCCGACTAGCGGGAGGGCCTTCAAACATTCAGTACTTC. It codes for CASSRLAGGPSNIQYF.

This clonotype was seen at least ten times. The chain carries TRBV6-1 and TRBJ2-5; 14 positions match TRBD2. Trimming cost V 5 bases and J 3 bases; bases outside gene matches: 8. Germline CDR1 and CDR2: MNHNS and SASEGT. This CDR3 comprises 17 residues. Written as DNA, the CDR3 is TGTGCCAGCAGTCAACTTCAGACTAGCGGGGGGGAAGAGACCCAGTACTTC. Protein: CASSQLQTSGGEETQYF.

This clonotype was detected only once. The chain combines TRBV7-2 with TRBJ1-4; D is undetermined. Between the trimmed V and J ends, which lost 1 base and 8 bases, there was a span of 8 bases. Germline CDR1 SGHTA, CDR2 FQGNSA. This CDR3 region has 13 residues. The CDR3 here is CASSLVTFEKLFF. The CDR3 region has the DNA TGTGCCAGCAGCTTAGTTACGTTCGAAAAACTGTTTTTT.

In this sample, this clonotype turned up many times. The rearrangement links TRBV18 to TRBJ1-2; the match to TRBD1 covers 9 bases. Germline CDR1 and CDR2: KGHSH and LQKENI. CDR3 length: 16 residues. The trim removed 3 bases at V and 10 bases at J, leaving 15 bases unmatched. For the CDR3, the DNA is TGTGCCAGCTCACCTTTCCCGGGACAGGGAGCAGGGGACTACACCTTC. It specifies CASSPFPGQGAGDYTF.

There are many counts of this clonotype. V usage is TRBV28 and J usage is TRBJ2-7; 7 bases line up with TRBD1. Germline loops: CDR1 MDHEN, CDR2 SYDVKM. Trimming at V came to 6 bases and at J to 6 bases, leaving 14 bases not matched to a gene. This CDR3 is built from 15 residues. The CDR3 loop is CASSRTPGQKTEQYF. CDR3 sequence (DNA): TGTGCCAGCAGCCGTACCCCGGGACAGAAGACCGAGCAGTACTTC. The complete variable domain, with remaining parts taken from reference TRBV28 and TRBJ2-7, reads DVKVTQSSRYLVKRTGEKVFLECVQDMDHENMFWYRQDPGLGLRLIYFSYDVKMKEKGDIPEGYSVSREKKERFSLILESASTNQTSMYLCASSRTPGQKTEQYFGPGTRLTVT.

By share, this clonotype ranks as large. The chain employs TRBV5-1 and TRBJ2-3, with TRBD2 as a possible D gene (5 bases). Germline V gene data show CDR1 as SGHRS and CDR2 as YFSETQ. The V gene lost 0 bases and the J gene lost 1 base, with 12 bases spanning the gap. This CDR3 is built from 16 residues. CDR3 sequence (DNA): TGCGCCAGCAGCTTGGAACAACTAGTGCGCACAGATACGCAGTATTTT. This codes for CASSLEQLVRTDTQYF.

This clonotype showed up many times. The gene calls are TRBV28 and TRBJ2-6; 13 bases line up with TRBD2. CDR1 and CDR2 (germline): MDHEN, SYDVKM. With 5 bases clipped from V and 0 bases from J, the junction kept 4 bases outside the gene matches. The CDR3 covers 18 residues. The CDR3 spells CASSPTSGRASGANVLTF. As DNA, the CDR3 is TGTGCCAGCAGTCCCACTAGCGGGAGGGCCTCTGGGGCCAACGTCCTGACTTTC.

CDR3 DNA: TGTGCCAGCAGTCCCGACTCTCGAAGAGTCCCGGGACAGGGTTGGATGCAGTTCTTC. Its protein product is CASSPDSRRVPGQGWMQFF. V is TRBV6-1 and J is TRBJ2-1; TRBD1 matches 9 bases. Germline CDR1 reads MNHNS; CDR2 reads SASEGT. Trimming cost V 5 bases and J 12 bases; bases outside gene matches: 26. This CDR3 contains 19 residues.

CDR3 sequence: CASSQDAGGFKQFF. The DNA for the CDR3 is TGTGCCAGCAGCCAAGACGCAGGGGGCTTTAAGCAGTTCTTC. This chain connects TRBV4-2 to TRBJ2-1, with 8 bases matching TRBD1. This CDR3 is built from 14 residues. Trimming cost V 0 bases and J 11 bases; bases outside gene matches: 6. The V gene's germline CDR1 is LGHNA and CDR2 YNFKEQ.

The rearrangement uses TRBV13 and TRBJ2-5; D might be TRBD2 (6 bases). V lost 3 bases and J 5 bases, leaving 13 bases between the germline ends. CDR3 length: 14 residues. In germline, CDR1 is PRHDT, CDR2 FYEKMQ (reference sequence). CDR3 amino acids: CASSLGRAGETQYF. The CDR3 DNA is TGTGCCAGCAGCTTGGGCAGGGCGGGGGAGACCCAGTACTTC.

This clonotype was seen more than once but under ten times. One end of the junction does not line up with germline, which may come from a read error. The J gene is TRBJ2-5, the V gene TRBV10-1, with 9 bases aligning to TRBD1. Looked up from germline, CDR1 is WNHNN and CDR2 is SYGVQD (reference sequence). The CDR3 runs to 19 residues. The CDR3 loop is CASSEDKDRGGPLQETRYF. CDR3 DNA sequence: TGCGCCAGCAGTGAGGACAAGGACAGGGGTGGGCCCCTACAAGAGACCCGGTACTTC.

The table lists this clonotype with many counts. V and J are TRBV18 and TRBJ2-7, with 9 bases fitting TRBD1. Unmatched junction bases numbered 6, after V lost 0 bases and J lost 3 bases. The CDR3 runs 16 residues. CDR1 is KGHSH and CDR2 is LQKENI in the germline V gene. The CDR3 here is CASSPPGGQGNYEQYF. As DNA, the CDR3 is TGTGCCAGCTCACCACCGGGGGGACAGGGAAACTACGAGCAGTACTTC.

This chain uses TRBV6-1 with TRBJ1-1; a possible D gene is TRBD1 (5 bases). This CDR3 contains 17 residues. CDR1 and CDR2 from the germline V gene are MNHNS and SASEGT. V was shortened by 6 bases and J by 5 bases, with 25 bases between the two germline ends. The CDR3 nucleotides read TGTGCCAGCAGCGCCCTCTCAGGGATTATTATACAGACTGAAGCTTTCTTT. Amino acid sequence: CASSALSGIIIQTEAFF.

This clonotype was seen repeatedly, ten times or more. The chain uses TRBV27 and TRBJ2-5; D is uncertain. This CDR3 region has 12 residues. V lost 7 bases, J lost 5 bases, and 11 bases lay in between. Germline V CDR1 and CDR2: MNHEY, SMNVEV (reference sequence). In DNA form, the CDR3 reads TGTGCCAGCACCCTACCGATGGAGACCCAGTACTTC. Protein product: CASTLPMETQYF.

Notes on this clonotype: Since a much larger clone is just one base distant, this may be a read error. The rearrangement uses TRBV20-1 and TRBJ2-7; 10 bases line up with TRBD2. Per the germline V gene, CDR1 is DFQATT and CDR2 is SNEGSKA (reference sequence). V was pared by 2 bases and J by 7 bases, with 11 bases of the junction left unmatched. This CDR3 is built from 15 residues. The CDR3 is CSARNSWGLAREQYF. CDR3 coding DNA: TGCAGTGCTAGAAATAGTTGGGGACTAGCGAGAGAGCAGTACTTC.

This clonotype appeared many times. J is TRBJ1-1 and V is TRBV27, with 9 bases lining up with TRBD1. Germline V lookup: CDR1 MNHEY, CDR2 SMNVEV (reference sequence). This CDR3 contains 17 residues. Trimming at V came to 4 bases and at J to 1 base, leaving 10 bases not matched to a gene. CDR3 amino acids: CASSSHRDRVQNTEAFF. CDR3 nucleotides: TGTGCCAGCAGTTCCCATAGGGACAGGGTGCAGAACACTGAAGCTTTCTTT.

This clonotype has ten or more counts. V usage is TRBV28 and J usage is TRBJ1-1; D is uncertain. The CDR3 loop spans 14 amino acids. Germline V CDR1 and CDR2: MDHEN, SYDVKM. Trimming pared 2 bases from V and 0 bases from J, leaving 7 bases between. The CDR3 sequence: CASSLRLMNTEAFF. The DNA for the CDR3 is TGTGCCAGCAGTTTAAGACTGATGAACACTGAAGCTTTCTTT.

About this clonotype itself: Lacking the conserved final phenylalanine or tryptophan, this CDR3 likely reflects a read error. The chain has TRBV29-1 and TRBJ2-7; the D call may be TRBD1 or TRBD2 (7 bases each). The V gene lost 0 bases and the J gene lost 2 bases, with 20 bases spanning the gap. The CDR3 is 17 residues long. Germline V gene sequence: CDR1 SQVTM, CDR2 ANQGSEA. The CDR3 sequence is CSVEERGLYGRTYEQYI. The CDR3 DNA follows: TGCAGCGTTGAAGAAAGGGGGCTTTACGGGAGGACCTACGAGCAGTACATC.

This clonotype was counted many times. The V gene is TRBV28, the J gene TRBJ2-7, with 10 bases matching TRBD2. The CDR3 has 15 amino acids. The trim removed 6 bases at V and 0 bases at J, leaving 5 bases unmatched. Germline-derived CDR1 and CDR2 are MDHEN and SYDVKM. The CDR3 DNA is TGTGCCAGCAGCGGACTAGCGGTGAGCTCCTACGAGCAGTACTTC. This translates into CASSGLAVSSYEQYF.